This T cell receptor (beta chain) was captured by sequencing in a study of shared clonotypes between healthy human individuals. Clones were read by immunoSEQ multiplex PCR, and TCRdb kept only the in-frame ones, dropping some. Among roughly 1,500,000 clones, approximately 98% were seen once, and the ten largest hold roughly 0.45%. Germline CDR1 and CDR2: SGDLS and YYNGEE. Deletions cut 3 bases from V and 2 bases from J, with 13 bases between. The CDR3 is 15 amino acids. This clonotype originated in a man between 25 and 39 years old in good health. The specimen was naive CD4+ T cells sorted from blood. Subset defined: CD45RA+ positively selected. The chain couples TRBV9 to TRBJ2-3, with D hard to call. This CDR3 reads CASSGRVGLTDTQYF. The CDR3 bases are TGTGCCAGCAGCGGTAGGGTAGGTCTCACAGATACGCAGTATTTT. Full variable domain (rest looked up from reference TRBV9 and TRBJ2-3): DSGVTQTPKHLITATGQRVTLRCSPRSGDLSVYWYQQSLDQGLQFLIQYYNGEERAKGNILERFSAQQFPDLHSELNLSSLELGDSALYFCASSGRVGLTDTQYFGPGTRLTVL.